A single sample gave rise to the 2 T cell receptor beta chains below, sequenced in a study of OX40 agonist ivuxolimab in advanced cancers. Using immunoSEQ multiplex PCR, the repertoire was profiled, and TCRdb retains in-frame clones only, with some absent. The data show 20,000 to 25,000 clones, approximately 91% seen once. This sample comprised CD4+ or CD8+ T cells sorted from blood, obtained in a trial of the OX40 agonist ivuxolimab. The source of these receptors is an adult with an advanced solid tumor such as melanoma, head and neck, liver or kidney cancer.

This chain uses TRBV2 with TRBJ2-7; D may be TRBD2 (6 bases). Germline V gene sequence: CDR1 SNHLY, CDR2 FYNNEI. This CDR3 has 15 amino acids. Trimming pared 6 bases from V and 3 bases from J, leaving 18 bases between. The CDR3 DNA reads TGTGCCAGCAGCCCTAGTTGGACGGAGGGCTACGAGCAGTACTTC. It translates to CASSPSWTEGYEQYF.

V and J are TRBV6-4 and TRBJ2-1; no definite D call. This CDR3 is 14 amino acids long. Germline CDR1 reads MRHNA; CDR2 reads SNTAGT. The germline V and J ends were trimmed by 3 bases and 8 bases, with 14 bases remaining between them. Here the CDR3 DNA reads TGTGCCAGCAGTGAATTAGATGGATGGCATGAGCAGTTCTTC. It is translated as CASSELDGWHEQFF.